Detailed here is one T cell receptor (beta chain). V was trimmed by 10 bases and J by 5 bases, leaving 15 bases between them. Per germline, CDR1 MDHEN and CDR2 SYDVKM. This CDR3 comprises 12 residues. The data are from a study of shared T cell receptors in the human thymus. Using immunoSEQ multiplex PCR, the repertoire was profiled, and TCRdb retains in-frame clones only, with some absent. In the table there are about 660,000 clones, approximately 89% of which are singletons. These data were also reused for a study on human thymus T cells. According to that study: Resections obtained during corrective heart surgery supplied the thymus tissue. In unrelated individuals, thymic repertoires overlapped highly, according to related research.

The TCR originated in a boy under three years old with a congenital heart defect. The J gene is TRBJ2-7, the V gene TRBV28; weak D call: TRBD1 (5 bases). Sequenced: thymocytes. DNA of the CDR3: TGTGCCACCCGGTGGGGCGTACACGAGCAGTACTTC. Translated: CATRWGVHEQYF.